This TCR beta chain was identified during a study of cytomegalovirus exposure and HLA in healthy donors. This CDR3 is built from 15 residues. V lost 4 bases and J lost 0, with 13 bases in between. Germline-derived CDR1 and CDR2 are SGHDT and YYEEEE. There are a few counts of this clone. The PCR contained 60 Vbeta and 13 Jbeta primers. The data were produced by immunoSEQ multiplex PCR, yet TCRdb's version contains in-frame clones alone and is incomplete. The table includes around 130,000 clones, about 82% detected once. This receptor was taken from a boy younger than 18 in good health and CMV-seronegative. Sequenced input: PBMCs. The chain joins TRBV5-6 to TRBJ1-2; D remains ambiguous. The chain's CDR3 is CASSRPLLANYGYTF. CDR3 nucleotide sequence: TGTGCCAGCAGCAGACCGTTGCTAGCTAACTATGGCTACACCTTC.